The clone carrying this TCR beta chain came up once. Antigen: not known. The record originates from a study of early stage breast cancer tumors. In the study overall: Among around twelve ER+/PR+/HER2- tumors, eight were ductal, four lobular. Points from the study as a whole: Enriched TCRB sequences shared across patients were mostly commonly generated sequences. Tumors had roughly 2.5-fold higher T cell density than normal breast.

The data were produced by immunoSEQ multiplex PCR, yet TCRdb's version contains in-frame clones alone and is incomplete. The sample shows about 21,000 clones, about 78% of them seen only once. This TCR derives from a person between 60 and 69 years old with breast cancer. Sequencing was performed on blood.

CDR3 loop: CASSQWGGSYNEQFF. In DNA form, the CDR3 reads TGCGCCAGCAGCCAGTGGGGGGGCTCCTACAATGAGCAGTTCTTC. The chain joins TRBV4-1 to TRBJ2-1; 7 bases match TRBD2. In germline, CDR1 is MGHRA, CDR2 YSYEKL. CDR3 length: 15 amino acids. V lost 3 bases and J lost 0; bases outside the gene matches: 2.